In its sample, the clone carrying this T cell receptor (beta chain) was seen many times. Its specificity is unknown. This sample is part of a study of blood T cells in healthy people across ages. Together with a sample-barcoded 5' primer, a J-beta primer mix was included in a second PCR lasting about 6 to 11 cycles. A 12-random-nucleotide template-switch adaptor tagged each cDNA molecule. TCRdb re-called the 5' RACE reads through MiXCR, storing one row per CDR3 protein. The table lists 890,000 or so distinct CDR3 sequences, approximately 59% of them singletons, with around 30% in the top ten. The study, taken as a whole, reports: Per million T cells, TCR beta diversity dropped roughly linearly as age increased. Changes in expanded clonotypes were possibly confounded, as the CMV status of donors was unknown.

Trimming removed 2 bases at V and 13 bases at J, with 10 bases between. This CDR3 has 11 amino acids. The germline V gene has CDR1 SGHDT and CDR2 YYEEEE. The genes are TRBV5-6 and TRBJ2-1, with D perhaps TRBD2 (6 bases). This clonotype was obtained from a man aged 25 to 40 in good health. The sequenced sample was blood. The CDR3 region is CASSFSGGQFF. Written as DNA, the CDR3 is TGTGCCAGCAGCTTCTCCGGGGGACAGTTCTTC.